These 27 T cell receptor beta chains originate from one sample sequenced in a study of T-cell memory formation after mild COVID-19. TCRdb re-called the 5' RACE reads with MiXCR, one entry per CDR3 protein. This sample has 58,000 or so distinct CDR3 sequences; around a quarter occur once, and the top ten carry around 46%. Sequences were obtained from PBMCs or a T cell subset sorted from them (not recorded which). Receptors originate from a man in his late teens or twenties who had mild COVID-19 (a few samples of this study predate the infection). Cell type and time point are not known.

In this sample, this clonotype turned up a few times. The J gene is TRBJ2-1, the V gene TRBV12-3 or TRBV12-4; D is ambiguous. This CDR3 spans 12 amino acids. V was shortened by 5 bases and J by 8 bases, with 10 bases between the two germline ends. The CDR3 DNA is TGTGCCAGCAGTCCCCCTTACGATGAGCAGTTCTTC. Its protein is CASSPPYDEQFF.

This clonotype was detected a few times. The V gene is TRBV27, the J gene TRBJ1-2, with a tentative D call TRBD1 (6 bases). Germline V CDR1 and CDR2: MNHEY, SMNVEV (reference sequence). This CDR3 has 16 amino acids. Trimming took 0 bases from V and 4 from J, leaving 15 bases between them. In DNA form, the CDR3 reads TGTGCCAGCAGTTTATCGGGAAGGAGGGGGATCTATGGCTACACCTTC. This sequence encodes CASSLSGRRGIYGYTF.

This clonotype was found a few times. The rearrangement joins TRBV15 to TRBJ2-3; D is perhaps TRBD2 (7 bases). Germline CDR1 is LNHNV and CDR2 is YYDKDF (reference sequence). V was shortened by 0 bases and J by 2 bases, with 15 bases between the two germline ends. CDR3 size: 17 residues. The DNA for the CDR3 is TGTGCCACCAGCAGAGAGGGCGGGGGCACCTCCACAGATACGCAGTATTTT. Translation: CATSREGGGTSTDTQYF.

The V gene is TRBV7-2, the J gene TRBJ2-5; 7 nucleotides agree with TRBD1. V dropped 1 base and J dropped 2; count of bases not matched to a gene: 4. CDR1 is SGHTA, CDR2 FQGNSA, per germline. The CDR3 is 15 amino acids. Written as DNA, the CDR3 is TGTGCCAGCAGCTTAGTTGGGGGACAGCAAGAGACCCAGTACTTC. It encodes CASSLVGGQQETQYF.

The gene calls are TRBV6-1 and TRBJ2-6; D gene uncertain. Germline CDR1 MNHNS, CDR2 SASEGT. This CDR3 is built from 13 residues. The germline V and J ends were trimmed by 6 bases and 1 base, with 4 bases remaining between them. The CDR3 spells CASRVSGANVLTF. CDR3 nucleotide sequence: TGTGCCAGCAGGGTATCTGGGGCCAACGTCCTGACTTTC.

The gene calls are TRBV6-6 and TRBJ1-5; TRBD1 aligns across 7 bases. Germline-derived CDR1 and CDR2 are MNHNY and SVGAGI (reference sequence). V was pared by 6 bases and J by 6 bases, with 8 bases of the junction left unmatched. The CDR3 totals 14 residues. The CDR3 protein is CASSSDRRIQPQHF. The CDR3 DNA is TGTGCCAGCAGCTCGGACAGGAGGATTCAGCCCCAGCATTTT.

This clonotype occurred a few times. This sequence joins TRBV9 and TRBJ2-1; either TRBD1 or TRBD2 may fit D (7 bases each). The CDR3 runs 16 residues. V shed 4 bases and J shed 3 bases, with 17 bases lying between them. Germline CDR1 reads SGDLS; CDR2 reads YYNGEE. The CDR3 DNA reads TGTGCCAGCAGCCCGGGGGAGGGGGCTCTCTACAATGAGCAGTTCTTC. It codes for CASSPGEGALYNEQFF.

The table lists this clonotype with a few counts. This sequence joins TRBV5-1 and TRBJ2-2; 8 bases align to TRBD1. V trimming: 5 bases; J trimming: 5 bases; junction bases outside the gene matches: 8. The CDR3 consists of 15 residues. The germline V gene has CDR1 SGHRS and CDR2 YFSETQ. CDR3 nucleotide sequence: TGCGCCAGCAGGATCGGACAGGGAAGAACCGGGGAGCTGTTTTTT. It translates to CASRIGQGRTGELFF.

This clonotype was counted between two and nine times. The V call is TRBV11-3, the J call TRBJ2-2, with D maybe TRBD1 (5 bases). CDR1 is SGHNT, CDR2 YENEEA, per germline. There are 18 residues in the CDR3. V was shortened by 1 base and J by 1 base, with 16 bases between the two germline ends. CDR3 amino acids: CASSLGLYGAKNTGELFF. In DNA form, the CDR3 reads TGTGCCAGCAGCTTAGGTCTGTATGGGGCGAAGAACACCGGGGAGCTGTTTTTT. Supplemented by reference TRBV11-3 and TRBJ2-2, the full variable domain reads EAGVVQSPRYKIIEKKQPVAFWCNPISGHNTLYWYLQNLGQGPELLIRYENEEAVDDSQLPKDRFSAERLKGVDSTLKIQPAELGDSAVYLCASSLGLYGAKNTGELFFGEGSRLTVL.

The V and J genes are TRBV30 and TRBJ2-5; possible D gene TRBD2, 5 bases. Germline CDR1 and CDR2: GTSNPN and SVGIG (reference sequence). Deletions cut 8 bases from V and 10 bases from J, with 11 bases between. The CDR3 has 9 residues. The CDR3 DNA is TGTGCCGCCTTGGGAGTCCAGTACTTC. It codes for CAALGVQYF.

CDR3: CASVEHRGRNTEAFF. The CDR3 DNA reads as TGTGCCAGCGTGGAACACAGGGGGAGGAACACTGAAGCTTTCTTT. J is TRBJ1-1 and V is TRBV6-5; 8 bases line up with TRBD1. Germline CDR1 is MNHEY and CDR2 is SVGAGI. V trimming: 8 bases; J trimming: 1 base; junction bases outside the gene matches: 9. The length of the CDR3 is 15 residues.

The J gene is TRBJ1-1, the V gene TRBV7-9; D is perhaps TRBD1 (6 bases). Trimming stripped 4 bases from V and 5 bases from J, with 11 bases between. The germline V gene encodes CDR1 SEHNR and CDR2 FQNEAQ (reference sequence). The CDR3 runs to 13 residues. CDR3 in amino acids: CASSSGESTEAFF. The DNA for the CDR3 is TGTGCCAGCAGCTCAGGGGAGAGTACTGAAGCTTTCTTT.

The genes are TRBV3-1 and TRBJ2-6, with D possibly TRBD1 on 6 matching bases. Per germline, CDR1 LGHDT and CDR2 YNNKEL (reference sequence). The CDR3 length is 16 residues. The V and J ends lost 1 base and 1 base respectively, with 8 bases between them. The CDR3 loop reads CASSQGTASGANVLTF. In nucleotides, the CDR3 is TGTGCCAGCAGCCAAGGGACAGCTTCTGGGGCCAACGTCCTGACTTTC.

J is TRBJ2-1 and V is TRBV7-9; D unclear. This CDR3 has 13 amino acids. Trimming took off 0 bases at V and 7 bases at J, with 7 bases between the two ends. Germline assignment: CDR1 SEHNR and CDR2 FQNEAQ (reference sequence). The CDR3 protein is CASSLAGRNEQFF. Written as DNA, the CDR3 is TGTGCCAGCAGCTTAGCGGGTAGGAATGAGCAGTTCTTC.

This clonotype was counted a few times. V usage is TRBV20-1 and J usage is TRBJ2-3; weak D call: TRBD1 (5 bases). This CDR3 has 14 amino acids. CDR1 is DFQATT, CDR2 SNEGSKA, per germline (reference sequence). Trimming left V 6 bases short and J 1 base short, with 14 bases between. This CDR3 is CSAPHDRRTDTQYF. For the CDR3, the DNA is TGCAGTGCCCCACATGACAGACGCACAGATACGCAGTATTTT.

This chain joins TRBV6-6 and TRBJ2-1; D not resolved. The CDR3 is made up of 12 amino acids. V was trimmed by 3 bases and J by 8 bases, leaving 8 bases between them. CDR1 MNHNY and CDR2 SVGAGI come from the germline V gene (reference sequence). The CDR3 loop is CASSYGFDEQFF. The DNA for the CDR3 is TGTGCCAGCAGTTATGGGTTCGATGAGCAGTTCTTC.

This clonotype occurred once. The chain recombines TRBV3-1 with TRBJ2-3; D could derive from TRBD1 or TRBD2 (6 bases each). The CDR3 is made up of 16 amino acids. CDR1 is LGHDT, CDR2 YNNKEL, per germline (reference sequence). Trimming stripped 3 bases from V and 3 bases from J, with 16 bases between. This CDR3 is CASSQRGRLVTDTQYF. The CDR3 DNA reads TGTGCCAGCAGCCAGAGGGGGAGACTAGTTACAGATACGCAGTATTTT.

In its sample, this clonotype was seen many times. CDR3 protein: CASSQDERAGDTQYF. DNA for the CDR3: TGCGCCAGCAGCCAAGACGAGAGGGCCGGGGATACGCAGTATTTT. The chain is built from TRBV4-3 and TRBJ2-3; possibly TRBD2 for D (5 bases). The CDR3 has 15 amino acids. V lost 0 bases and J 6 bases, leaving 13 bases between the germline ends. The germline CDR1 and CDR2 sequences are LGHNA and YSLEER.

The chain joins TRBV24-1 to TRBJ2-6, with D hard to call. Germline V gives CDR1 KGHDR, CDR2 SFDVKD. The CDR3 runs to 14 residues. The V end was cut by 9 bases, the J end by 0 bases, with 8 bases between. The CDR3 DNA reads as TGTGCCACCTTGGATAGCTCTGGGGCCAACGTCCTGACTTTC. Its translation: CATLDSSGANVLTF.

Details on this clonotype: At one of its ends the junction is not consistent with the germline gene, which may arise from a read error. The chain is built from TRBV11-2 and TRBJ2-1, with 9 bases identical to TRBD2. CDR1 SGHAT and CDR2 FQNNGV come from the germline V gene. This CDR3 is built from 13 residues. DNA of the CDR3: TGTGCCAGCAGCTACCGAGCGGGGGGTGAGAAGTTCTTC. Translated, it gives CASSYRAGGEKFF.

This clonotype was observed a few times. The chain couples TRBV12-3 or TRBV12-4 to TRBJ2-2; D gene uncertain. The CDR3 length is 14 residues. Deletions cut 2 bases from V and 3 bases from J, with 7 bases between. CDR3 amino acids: CASSLLADTGELFF. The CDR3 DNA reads TGTGCCAGCAGTTTATTAGCCGACACCGGGGAGCTGTTTTTT.

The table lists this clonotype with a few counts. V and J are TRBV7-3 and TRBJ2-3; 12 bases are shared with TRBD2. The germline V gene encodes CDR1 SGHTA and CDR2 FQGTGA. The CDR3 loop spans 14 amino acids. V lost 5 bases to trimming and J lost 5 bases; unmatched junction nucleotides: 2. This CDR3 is CASSASGGVDTQYF. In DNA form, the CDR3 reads TGTGCCAGCAGCGCTAGCGGGGGGGTAGATACGCAGTATTTT.

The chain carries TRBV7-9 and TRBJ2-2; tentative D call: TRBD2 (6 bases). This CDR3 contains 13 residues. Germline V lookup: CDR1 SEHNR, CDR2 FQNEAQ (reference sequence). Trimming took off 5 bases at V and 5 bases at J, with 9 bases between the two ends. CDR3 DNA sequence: TGTGCCAGCAGCCCTGCGGGGACCGGGGAGCTGTTTTTT. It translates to CASSPAGTGELFF.

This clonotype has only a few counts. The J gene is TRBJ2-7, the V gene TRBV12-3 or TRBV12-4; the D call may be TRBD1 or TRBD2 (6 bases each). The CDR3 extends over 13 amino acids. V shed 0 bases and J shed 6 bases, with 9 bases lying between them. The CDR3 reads CASSLAWGAEQYV. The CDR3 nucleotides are TGTGCCAGCAGTTTAGCGTGGGGGGCCGAGCAGTACGTC.

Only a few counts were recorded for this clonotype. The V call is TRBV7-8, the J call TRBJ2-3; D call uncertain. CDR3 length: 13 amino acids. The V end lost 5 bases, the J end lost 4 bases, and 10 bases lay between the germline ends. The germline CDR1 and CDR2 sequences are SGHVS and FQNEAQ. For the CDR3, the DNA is TGTGCCAGCAGCCCCCCGAATTCAGATACGCAGTATTTT. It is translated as CASSPPNSDTQYF. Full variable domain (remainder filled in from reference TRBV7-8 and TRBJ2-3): GAGVSQSPRYKVAKRGQDVALRCDPISGHVSLFWYQQALGQGPEFLTYFQNEAQLDKSGLPSDRFFAERPEGSVSTLKIQRTQQEDSAVYLCASSPPNSDTQYFGPGTRLTVL.

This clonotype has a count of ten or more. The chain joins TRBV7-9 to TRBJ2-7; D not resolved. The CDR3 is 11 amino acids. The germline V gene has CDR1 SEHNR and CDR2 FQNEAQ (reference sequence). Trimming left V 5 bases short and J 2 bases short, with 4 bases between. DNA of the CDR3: TGTGCCAGCAGCCGTACCTACGAGCAGTACGTC. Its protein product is CASSRTYEQYV.

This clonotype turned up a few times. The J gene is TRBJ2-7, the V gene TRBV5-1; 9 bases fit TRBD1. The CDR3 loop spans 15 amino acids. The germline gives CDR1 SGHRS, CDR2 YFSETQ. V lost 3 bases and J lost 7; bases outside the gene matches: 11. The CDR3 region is CASSSGTGPLEEQYV. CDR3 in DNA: TGCGCCAGCAGCTCCGGGACAGGGCCTCTAGAGGAGCAGTACGTC.